One and the same sample provided the 22 T cell receptor beta chains below, sequenced in a study of T cell responses to AZD1222 COVID-19 vaccine. Repertoires were generated with immunoSEQ multiplex PCR, while TCRdb's copy carries only in-frame clones and drops some. The sample carries more than 150,000 clones, 85% to 95% recorded once. The starting material was peripheral blood, obtained on day 0 of AZD1222 vaccination. The source of these receptors is an adult in good health.

This chain uses TRBV18 with TRBJ2-5; TRBD2 is a possible D gene (6 bases). CDR3 length equals 13 residues. Trimming removed 3 bases at V and 2 bases at J, with 7 bases between. Germline assignment: CDR1 KGHSH and CDR2 LQKENI. CDR3 DNA sequence: TGTGCCAGCTCACCCGGGACTCAAGAGACCCAGTACTTC. Translated, it gives CASSPGTQETQYF. Full variable domain (outside the CDR3, taken from reference TRBV18 and TRBJ2-5): NAGVMQNPRHLVRRRGQEARLRCSPMKGHSHVYWYRQLPEEGLKFMVYLQKENIIDESGMPKERFSAEFPKEGPSILRIQQVVRGDSAAYFCASSPGTQETQYFGPGTRLLVL.

V and J are TRBV10-3 and TRBJ1-1; TRBD1 matches at 9 bases. J gave up 4 bases and V 0 bases, and 0 bases lay outside the gene matches. CDR1 and CDR2 (germline): ENHRY, SYGVKD. The CDR3 contains 14 residues. The CDR3 DNA follows: TGTGCCATCAGTGAGTCGGGACAGGGCACTGAAGCTTTCTTT. Translation gives CAISESGQGTEAFF.

This chain links TRBV7-9 with TRBJ1-2; D is unresolved. The CDR3 has 15 amino acids. Trimming pared 4 bases from V and 7 bases from J, leaving 19 bases between. Germline-derived CDR1 and CDR2 are SEHNR and FQNEAQ (reference sequence). The CDR3, as DNA: TGTGCCAGCAGCTCCGGGTACACCGCCGAGGGTGGCTACACCTTC. Translation gives CASSSGYTAEGGYTF.

This sequence joins TRBV19 and TRBJ2-3; D possibly corresponds to TRBD1 (6 bases). Trimming took off 4 bases at V and 5 bases at J, with 13 bases between the two ends. CDR1 LNHDA and CDR2 SQIVND come from the germline V gene (reference sequence). The CDR3 is 14 amino acids. CDR3 sequence (DNA): TGTGCCAGTAGTACTCACACACAGGGAGATACGCAGTATTTT. Translated: CASSTHTQGDTQYF.

There are a few counts of this clone. The gene calls are TRBV7-6 and TRBJ1-2, with D possibly matching TRBD1 (5 bases). With 5 bases removed from V and 4 bases from J, the gap between germline ends came to 17 bases. This CDR3 is built from 15 residues. CDR1 is SGHVS and CDR2 is FNYEAQ in the germline V gene. For the CDR3, the DNA is TGTGCCAGCAGCCCCCAGGGCGGGTCGGGCTATGGCTACACCTTC. It codes for CASSPQGGSGYGYTF.

This chain joins TRBV24-1 and TRBJ2-3, with TRBD1 identical over 9 bases. This CDR3 is 15 amino acids long. V gave up 4 bases and J gave up 6 bases; unmatched junction bases: 7. From germline, CDR1 is KGHDR and CDR2 SFDVKD. CDR3 sequence reads: CATSDPTGGSDTQYF. The CDR3 nucleotides read TGTGCCACCAGTGACCCGACAGGGGGGTCGGATACGCAGTATTTT.

This chain joins TRBV4-2 and TRBJ1-1; D gene uncertain. Germline CDR1 LGHNA, CDR2 YNFKEQ. The CDR3 sequence is 13 residues long. V shed 0 bases and J shed 7 bases, with 9 bases lying between them. Written as DNA, the CDR3 is TGTGCCAGCAGCCAAGATAAGTCCCTTGAAGCTTTCTTT. It encodes CASSQDKSLEAFF.

The chain's CDR3 is CAISESQRRGVDTQYF. CDR3 DNA: TGTGCCATCAGTGAGTCTCAGAGGCGGGGTGTAGATACGCAGTATTTT. This chain links TRBV10-3 with TRBJ2-3; a weak D match, TRBD2 (6 bases). The CDR3 is made up of 16 amino acids. Germline V gives CDR1 ENHRY, CDR2 SYGVKD. Trimming cost V 0 bases and J 5 bases, with 15 bases left between them.

The chain employs TRBV2 and TRBJ1-1; 9 bases are a match to TRBD1. This CDR3 has 14 amino acids. From germline, CDR1 is SNHLY and CDR2 FYNNEI. V was pared by 10 bases and J by 5 bases, with 11 bases of the junction left unmatched. This chain's CDR3 is CATVPGQGKTEAFF. The CDR3 nucleotides read TGTGCCACCGTCCCGGGACAGGGAAAGACTGAAGCTTTCTTT.

CDR3 sequence: CASSFGQGAEAFF. The CDR3 nucleotides are TGTGCCAGCAGTTTCGGACAGGGGGCTGAAGCTTTCTTT. V is TRBV12-3 or TRBV12-4 and J is TRBJ1-1, with 10 bases matching TRBD1. There are 13 residues in the CDR3. The V and J ends lost 3 bases and 6 bases, in that order; junction bases with no gene match: 1.

This clone was seen a few times. This chain connects TRBV5-6 to TRBJ2-5, with 9 bases matching TRBD2. The CDR3 is 18 amino acids. J lost 2 bases, V lost 4 bases, and 15 bases had no gene match. From germline, CDR1 is SGHDT and CDR2 YYEEEE. The CDR3 nucleotides read TGTGCCAGCAGCACGACTTTCGGTCTAGCGGGATCACAAGAGACCCAGTACTTC. Translated, it gives CASSTTFGLAGSQETQYF.

The rearrangement uses TRBV5-4 and TRBJ1-3; TRBD1 matches 9 bases. CDR3 length: 15 amino acids. V was pared by 2 bases and J by 3 bases, with 3 bases of the junction left unmatched. The germline V gene has CDR1 SGHNT and CDR2 YYREEE (reference sequence). CDR3 sequence reads: CASSFTGGSGNTIYF. CDR3 DNA: TGTGCCAGCAGCTTTACAGGGGGCAGTGGAAACACCATATATTTT.

The chain combines TRBV6-5 with TRBJ1-1; a weak D match, TRBD1 (6 bases). Germline V gene data show CDR1 as MNHEY and CDR2 as SVGAGI. The CDR3 has 14 amino acids. V was trimmed by 2 bases and J by 3 bases, leaving 10 bases between them. DNA for the CDR3: TGTGCCAGCAGTTACGGGAGGGGGTACACTGAAGCTTTCTTT. This translates into CASSYGRGYTEAFF.

The chain carries TRBV7-8 and TRBJ1-1; TRBD1 matches 9 bases. J lost 4 bases, V lost 4 bases, and 7 bases had no gene match. The germline gives CDR1 SGHVS, CDR2 FQNEAQ. The CDR3 is 15 amino acids. CDR3 in amino acids: CASSWGTGRGTEAFF. CDR3 in DNA: TGTGCCAGCAGCTGGGGGACAGGGAGGGGCACTGAAGCTTTCTTT.

V and J are TRBV5-6 and TRBJ2-1, with 7 bases matching TRBD1. This CDR3 is 17 amino acids long. The germline V gene encodes CDR1 SGHDT and CDR2 YYEEEE. The J segment lost 5 bases and the V segment lost 2 bases, leaving 13 bases of the junction unmatched. CDR3 nucleotides: TGTGCCAGCAGCTTCTCACCTGGGCAGGGGGATAACAATGAGCAGTTCTTC. Residues: CASSFSPGQGDNNEQFF.

The chain carries TRBV5-4 and TRBJ1-4; D remains ambiguous. Germline V lookup: CDR1 SGHNT, CDR2 YYREEE (reference sequence). This CDR3 has 15 amino acids. The V end was cut by 0 bases, the J end by 0 bases, with 6 bases between. The CDR3 nucleotides are TGTGCCAGCAGCTTGGGCAGAACAACTAATGAAAAACTGTTTTTT. This translates into CASSLGRTTNEKLFF.

This chain connects TRBV11-2 to TRBJ2-7; D is uncertain. With 7 bases removed from V and 3 bases from J, the gap between germline ends came to 13 bases. The CDR3 loop spans 13 amino acids. Germline V CDR1 and CDR2: SGHAT, FQNNGV. DNA for the CDR3: TGTGCCAGCACCCTCAGCTGGGGCTACGAGCAGTACGTC. Translated, it gives CASTLSWGYEQYV.

The chain recombines TRBV7-2 with TRBJ2-5, with TRBD2 identical over 7 bases. CDR1 and CDR2 from the germline V gene are SGHTA and FQGNSA. V trimming: 4 bases; J trimming: 5 bases; junction bases outside the gene matches: 10. The CDR3 sequence is 15 residues long. The CDR3 nucleotides are TGTGCCAGCAGCTGGGGCGGGAGAATCGGGGAGACCCAGTACTTC. This codes for CASSWGGRIGETQYF.

This chain joins TRBV6-1 and TRBJ1-2; D may be TRBD1 (5 bases). Trimming stripped 5 bases from V and 8 bases from J, with 18 bases between. The CDR3 is 14 amino acids. CDR1 and CDR2 (germline): MNHNS, SASEGT. CDR3 DNA: TGTGCCAGCAGTAACCGACGGGACCTATGGGGCTACACCTTC. Its protein product is CASSNRRDLWGYTF.

This chain joins TRBV15 and TRBJ2-2; D ambiguous. TRBJ1-3 matches the DNA end more closely, so the J call is doubtful. This CDR3 is 16 amino acids long. Per the germline V gene, CDR1 is LNHNV and CDR2 is YYDKDF (reference sequence). DNA of the CDR3: TGTGCCACCAGCAGAGATCACCCGGGAACTGGAAACACCATATATTTT. It specifies CATSRDHPGTGNTIYF.

The rearrangement uses TRBV19 and TRBJ2-4; 11 bases align to TRBD1. Germline V gene data show CDR1 as LNHDA and CDR2 as SQIVND (reference sequence). The CDR3 has 16 amino acids. The ends lost 5 bases at V and 5 bases at J; junction bases unmatched: 8. CDR3 residues: CASSEDRGRLENIQYF. The CDR3 DNA reads as TGTGCCAGTAGTGAGGACAGGGGGCGCTTGGAAAACATTCAGTACTTC.

The chain combines TRBV2 with TRBJ2-2, with 9 bases lining up with TRBD1. CDR1 and CDR2 (germline): SNHLY, FYNNEI. This CDR3 spans 13 amino acids. Germline trimming cut 8 bases from V and 6 bases from J; bases unmatched to any gene: 4. The CDR3 here is CASHTGGPGELFF. The CDR3 DNA reads as TGTGCCAGCCATACAGGGGGCCCCGGGGAGCTGTTTTTT.